A selection of T cell receptor beta chains follows, all from one sample in a study of tumor-infiltrating lymphocytes in primary liver carcinoma. Via MiXCR, TCRdb re-called the multiplex PCR reads, giving one row per CDR3 protein. The sample has fewer than 400,000 distinct CDR3 sequences, 50% to 75% seen once; the top ten hold approximately 15%. The sample consisted of peripheral blood. Every receptor here comes from a woman aged 25 to 45 with primary liver carcinoma and hepatitis B virus infection. Both conserved end residues are part of each CDR3. The D gene is left open where the match is weak. The size entry is marked missing in some rows and otherwise reads once, few, many or a size class.

TRBD1 TRBJ1-2 - TRBV28 TGTGCCAGCGAACCGAATACAGGGGACTATGGCTACACCTTC CASEPNTGDYGYTF
TRBD2 TRBJ2-4 - TRBV28 TGTGCCAGCAGTTTATCGGCGGGAGGAAACATTCAGTACTTC CASSLSAGGNIQYF
- TRBJ2-6 - TRBV7-9 TGTGCCAGCAGGACTATAGGGGGGCAGGAGGCCAACGTCCTGACTTTC CASRTIGGQEANVLTF
- TRBJ2-2 many TRBV12-3/TRBV12-4 TGTGCCAGCAGTTTGAATCGGGGGGAGCTGTTTTTT CASSLNRGELFF
TRBD1 TRBJ2-2 - TRBV5-1 TGCGCCAGCAGCTTGGGACAGGGGAAGGCCGGGGAGCTGTTTTTT CASSLGQGKAGELFF
TRBD1 TRBJ1-5 many TRBV6-6 TGTGCCAGCAGTGCGCGGACAGGTGAACAGCCCCAGCATTTT CASSARTGEQPQHF
- TRBJ2-1 - TRBV12-5 TGTGCTAGTGGTTTGGGGGAACTCGGAGGCGGTGAGCAGTTCTTC CASGLGELGGGEQFF
TRBD2 TRBJ2-1 few TRBV2 TGTGCCAGCAGTGATCTAATGACTAGCGGGAGTGGGCAGTTCTTC CASSDLMTSGSGQFF
- TRBJ2-5 many TRBV29-1 TGCAGCGTTGAGTGGGGATTGCCCGAGACCCAGTACTTC CSVEWGLPETQYF
- TRBJ2-2 - TRBV4-3 TGCGCCAGCAGCCCACTGTACGGGGAGAACACCGGGGAGCTGTTTTTT CASSPLYGENTGELFF
- TRBJ2-6 few TRBV6-5 TGTGCCAGCAGTTATAGGGGCTCTGGGGCCAACGTCCTGACTTTC CASSYRGSGANVLTF
TRBD1 TRBJ2-5 few TRBV5-6 TGTGCCAGCAGCTTGGGGAGGGACAGGGACCTTCGGACCCAGTACTTC CASSLGRDRDLRTQYF
TRBD2 TRBJ2-1 few TRBV6-2/TRBV6-3 TGTGCCAGCAGTTACCCCGCTAGCGGGAGTGAGTCCTACAATGAGCAGTTCTTC CASSYPASGSESYNEQFF
- TRBJ1-2 few TRBV5-6 TGTGCCAGCAGCTACGATACAGCTAACTATGGCTACACCTTC CASSYDTANYGYTF
TRBD2 TRBJ2-2 - TRBV13 TGTGCCAGCAACTTAGGCCTAGCGGGCCCGAGGGAGCTGTTTTTT CASNLGLAGPRELFF
TRBD1 TRBJ2-7 many TRBV29-1 TGCAGCGCTAAGGGAGATACAGGGGCGATCGACGAGCAGTACTTC CSAKGDTGAIDEQYF
- TRBJ1-5 - TRBV7-8 TGTGCCAGCAGCTTAGAAAGGGATCAGCCCCAGCATTTT CASSLERDQPQHF
- TRBJ2-1 many TRBV6-2/TRBV6-3 TGTGCCAGCAGCCGATCCAATGAGCAGTTCTTC CASSRSNEQFF
TRBD1 TRBJ1-6 - TRBV11-2 TGTGCCAACTGCTTACCCCCAGGGGGCTCCTATAATTCACCCCTCCACTTT CANCLPPGGSYNSPLHF
TRBD1 TRBJ2-7 - TRBV5-4 TGTGCCAGCAGCGCGTACAGGGGGCCGGGGTACGAGCAGTACTTC CASSAYRGPGYEQYF
- TRBJ2-3 once TRBV7-9 TGTGCCAGCAGTCTACAGGATAGCATAGATACGCAGTATTTT CASSLQDSIDTQYF
TRBD1 TRBJ1-3 many TRBV4-3 TGCGCCAGCAGCCTCTTCGACAGGGGAGTTTCTGGAAACACCATATATTTT CASSLFDRGVSGNTIYF
TRBD2 TRBJ2-7 few TRBV6-5 TGTGCCAGCAGTTCAGGCGGGAGGGAACCCTTCTACGAGCAGTACTTC CASSSGGREPFYEQYF
TRBD2 TRBJ2-1 once TRBV10-3 TGTGCCATCAGCTCGGGACTAGCAACCTACAATGAGCAGTTCTTC CAISSGLATYNEQFF
- TRBJ2-7 few TRBV10-2 TGCGCCAGTCAGCGAGGGGTCTTTGACGAGCAGTACTTC CASQRGVFDEQYF
- TRBJ2-5 many TRBV29-1 TGCAGCGTTCAGGGAGGCGTGGAGACCCAGTACTTC CSVQGGVETQYF
- TRBJ2-1 once TRBV28 TGTGCCAGGGAGGGGTCGCGGGCCTCCTACAATGAGCAGTTCTTC CAREGSRASYNEQFF
TRBD2 TRBJ2-7 once TRBV28 TGTGCCAGCAGTTTAAGGATCCAGCGGGAGCCCTCCTACGAGCAGTACTTC CASSLRIQREPSYEQYF
- TRBJ2-3 - TRBV13 TGTGCCAGCAGCGAGGCCCTTACCAGGACGCAGTATTTT CASSEALTRTQYF
- TRBJ2-2 - TRBV29-1 TGCAGCGTTCTAGTCTCAGGGGCCACCACCGGGGAGCTGTTTTTT CSVLVSGATTGELFF
- TRBJ2-1 - TRBV6-5 TGTGCCAGCAACGCGGGGGCACCCTACAATGAGCAGCTCTTC CASNAGAPYNEQLF
TRBD2 TRBJ2-4 - TRBV6-6 TGTGCCAGCAGAAAAAGCGGGGAAAACATTAAGTACTTC CASRKSGENIKYF
TRBD1 TRBJ2-2 few TRBV24-1 TGTGCCACCAGTGACCCCGGGGGACAGGGCAACACCGGGGAGCTGTTTTTT CATSDPGGQGNTGELFF
- TRBJ2-7 many TRBV29-1 TGCAGCGTTTTCCTAACCGTGTCCTACGAGCAGTACTTC CSVFLTVSYEQYF
- TRBJ1-2 - TRBV6-5 TGTGCCAGCAGTTCATCATCCGGGGCGAGCTATGGCTACGCCTTC CASSSSSGASYGYAF
- TRBJ2-7 many TRBV7-9 TGTGCCAGCAGCGATGTCCACTACGAGCAGTACTTC CASSDVHYEQYF
TRBD1 TRBJ2-7 - TRBV5-8 TGTGCCAGCAGCCTCGGGACAGTCGGTCGGGGCTACGAGCAGTACTTC CASSLGTVGRGYEQYF
TRBD2 TRBJ2-7 - TRBV4-3 TGCGCCAGCAGCCAAGATAGGATGACTAGCGGGGCCTACGAGCTGTACTTC CASSQDRMTSGAYELYF
- TRBJ2-4 - TRBV28 TGTACCAGCAGTATGGGCAGGGAGATATTTCAGTACTTC CTSSMGREIFQYF
- TRBJ2-5 - TRBV5-4 TGTGCCAGCAGCCCGGATAGGACTGGCATCCAGACCCAGTACTTC CASSPDRTGIQTQYF
- TRBJ1-1 - TRBV4-3 TGCGCCAGCAGCCAAGCAGGGGACCGTTTGACTTTCTTT CASSQAGDRLTFF
TRBD2 TRBJ2-1 - TRBV7-9 TGTGCCAGCAGCTTCGGCGGGAGGGCAGCCTACAATGAGCAGTTCTTC CASSFGGRAAYNEQFF
- TRBJ2-7 - TRBV3-1 TGTGCCAGCAGCCCCGAAACGGCACAGGGAGTCGGCGAGCAGTACTTC CASSPETAQGVGEQYF
- TRBJ1-6 - TRBV4-1 TGCTCCAGCAGCCAAGAGATTGGCCTTCACGGCCACTTT CSSSQEIGLHGHF
- TRBJ2-3 many TRBV6-2/TRBV6-3 TGTGCCAGCAGTAAAGGAAGCGGGCTATCCACAGATACGCAGTATTTT CASSKGSGLSTDTQYF
TRBD1 TRBJ2-1 few TRBV29-1 TGCAGCGTTGAGGGGACAGCGTACAATGAGCAGTTCTTC CSVEGTAYNEQFF
TRBD1 TRBJ2-1 - TRBV5-4 TGTGCCAGCAGCTCGACAGGGAAGATGGGTCCGGAGCAGTTCTTC CASSSTGKMGPEQFF
TRBD1 TRBJ2-5 - TRBV5-5 TGTGCCAGCAGCTTGGTTCCAGGGGGCCAGTCTCTGGCGGAGACCCAGTACTTC CASSLVPGGQSLAETQYF
TRBD2 TRBJ2-3 few TRBV2 TGTGCCAGCAGCCGCCGACTAGCGGGAGGAGATACGCAGTATTTT CASSRRLAGGDTQYF
- TRBJ2-5 - TRBV6-2/TRBV6-3 TGTGCCAGCAGACAAACGGGACGGAAAAAAGAGACCCAGTACTTC CASRQTGRKKETQYF
- TRBJ1-1 - TRBV12-3/TRBV12-4 TGTGCCAGCAGTCGAACAGGGATCACTGAATCTTTCTTT CASSRTGITESFF
TRBD2 TRBJ2-1 many TRBV6-1 TGTGCCAGCAGTGATAGGACTAGCGGGAAGAATGAGCAGTTCTTC CASSDRTSGKNEQFF
TRBD2 TRBJ2-1 - TRBV11-2 TGTACCAGCAGCCTAGAGAGCGGGAGAAGGTATCAGTTCTTC CTSSLESGRRYQFF
TRBD1 TRBJ2-7 - TRBV29-1 TGCAACACCCAGGGGGCGGGGAAGCAGTACTTC CNTQGAGKQYF
TRBD2 TRBJ2-5 - TRBV2 TGTGCCAGTAGCGGGTGGGAGGAGACCCAGTACTTC CASSGWEETQYF